This T cell receptor (beta chain) was observed in a study of T-cell reconstitution after alpha-beta-depleted transplantation in children. CDR3 size: 15 residues. Trimming cost V 7 bases and J 4 bases; bases outside gene matches: 12. The germline V gene has CDR1 DFQATT and CDR2 SNEGSKA (reference sequence). Many counts were recorded for this clonotype. Preparation of the TCRbeta library was carried out with unique molecular identifiers. In TCRdb, the PCR reads were re-called with MiXCR into one record per CDR3 protein. There are 400,000 to 500,000 distinct CDR3 sequences in the sample; roughly 10% occur only once, and over 4.5% lies in the top ten.

The TCR sequence derives from a human donor who donated a stem cell graft to a child with acute myeloid leukemia. The chain carries TRBV20-1 and TRBJ2-3, with TRBD1 matching over 9 bases. Sequenced material: PBMCs from the stem cell graft donor, taken from the stem cell graft. In DNA, the CDR3 is TGCAGTGGAACGGGACAGGGTCTCTCCGCAGATACGCAGTATTTT. It specifies CSGTGQGLSADTQYF.